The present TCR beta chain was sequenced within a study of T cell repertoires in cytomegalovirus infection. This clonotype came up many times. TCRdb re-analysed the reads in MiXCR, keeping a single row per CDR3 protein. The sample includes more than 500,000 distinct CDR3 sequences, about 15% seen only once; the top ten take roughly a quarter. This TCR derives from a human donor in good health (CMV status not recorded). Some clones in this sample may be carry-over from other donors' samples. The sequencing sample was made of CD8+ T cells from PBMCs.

As DNA, the CDR3 is TGTGCCAGTAGTATAGAAATGGGGTACAATGAGCAGTTCTTC. It yields the protein CASSIEMGYNEQFF. The chain couples TRBV19 to TRBJ2-1, with D uncertain. The CDR3 is 14 amino acids. The V gene lost 0 bases and the J gene lost 4 bases, with 7 bases spanning the gap. From germline, CDR1 is LNHDA and CDR2 SQIVND (reference sequence).